The 23 T cell receptor beta chains below were found in one sample sequenced in a study of T-cell memory formation after mild COVID-19. Each CDR3 protein gets one entry after TCRdb re-called the 5' RACE reads with MiXCR. Of fewer than 350,000 distinct CDR3 sequences in the sample, roughly an eighth were seen once. The sample taken for sequencing was PBMCs or a T cell subset sorted from them (not recorded which). All receptors derive from a man aged 18-30 years who had mild COVID-19 (a few samples of this study predate the infection). Cell type and time point are not known.

V and J are TRBV28 and TRBJ2-7; either TRBD1 or TRBD2 may supply D (8 bases each). Per the germline V gene, CDR1 is MDHEN and CDR2 is SYDVKM. V shed 4 bases and J shed 1 base, with 23 bases lying between them. The CDR3 contains 18 residues. The CDR3 region is CASSSTPGGGTGSYEQYV. Here the CDR3 DNA reads TGTGCCAGCAGTTCCACCCCCGGGGGGGGGACAGGATCCTACGAGCAGTACGTC.

This clonotype was detected only a few times. The V and J genes are TRBV19 and TRBJ2-7; a possible D gene is TRBD2 (6 bases). Trimming pared 3 bases from V and 4 bases from J, leaving 10 bases between. CDR3 size: 13 residues. Germline assignment: CDR1 LNHDA and CDR2 SQIVND (reference sequence). The CDR3 spells CASSMRDGYEQYV. The CDR3 nucleotides read TGTGCCAGTAGTATGCGGGACGGTTACGAGCAGTACGTC.

This clonotype was observed a few times. This chain connects TRBV11-2 to TRBJ1-2; weak D call: TRBD1 (6 bases). V was shortened by 4 bases and J by 0 bases, with 9 bases between the two germline ends. Germline values: CDR1 SGHAT, CDR2 FQNNGV. This CDR3 comprises 14 residues. The CDR3 sequence: CASSSRGTNYGYTF. In nucleotides, the CDR3 is TGTGCCAGCAGCTCGAGGGGGACTAACTATGGCTACACCTTC. The entire variable domain, with the rest obtained from reference TRBV11-2 and TRBJ1-2, is as follows: EAGVAQSPRYKIIEKRQSVAFWCNPISGHATLYWYQQILGQGPKLLIQFQNNGVVDDSQLPKDRFSAERLKGVDSTLKIQPAKLEDSAVYLCASSSRGTNYGYTFGSGTRLTVV.

The genes are TRBV20-1 and TRBJ2-5, with D perhaps TRBD1 or TRBD2 (5 bases each). CDR1 and CDR2 (germline): DFQATT, SNEGSKA (reference sequence). The CDR3 totals 13 residues. The V end lost 3 bases, the J end lost 5 bases, and 13 bases lay between the germline ends. CDR3 loop: CSARGSWGETQYF. The CDR3, as DNA: TGCAGTGCTAGGGGGAGTTGGGGGGAGACCCAGTACTTC.

There are a few counts of this clonotype. The chain is built from TRBV4-1 and TRBJ1-1; no definite D call. From germline, CDR1 is MGHRA and CDR2 YSYEKL. The CDR3 runs 13 residues. The V gene lost 2 bases and the J gene lost 7 bases, with 11 bases spanning the gap. The CDR3 coding sequence is TGCGCCAGCAGCCAACCCGAGGGAGGTGAAGCTTTCTTT. Translation gives CASSQPEGGEAFF.

This clonotype showed up just a few times. The genes are TRBV9 and TRBJ2-7; D unclear. This CDR3 spans 14 amino acids. Germline loops: CDR1 SGDLS, CDR2 YYNGEE. V was shortened by 3 bases and J by 0 bases, with 10 bases between the two germline ends. The CDR3, as DNA: TGTGCCAGCAGCGGAGGCAAGGACTCCTACGAGCAGTACGTC. Amino acid sequence: CASSGGKDSYEQYV.

In its sample, this clonotype was seen many times. The chain uses TRBV7-6 and TRBJ2-3; 16 bases are a match to TRBD2. CDR1 and CDR2 from the germline V gene are SGHVS and FNYEAQ. The V gene end was trimmed by 5 bases and the J gene end by 6 bases; junction bases not matched to a gene: 5. The CDR3 extends over 16 amino acids. The DNA of the CDR3 is TGTGCCAGCAGCCAGGGACTAGCGGGGGGGCAGGATACGCAGTATTTT. Protein product: CASSQGLAGGQDTQYF.

This clonotype was seen more than once but under ten times. CDR3 sequence reads: CASSSENYGYTF. CDR3 sequence (DNA): TGTGCCAGCAGCTCAGAGAACTATGGCTACACCTTC. This chain uses TRBV7-8 with TRBJ1-2; D gene unclear. This CDR3 has 12 residues. Germline lookup yields CDR1 SGHVS and CDR2 FQNEAQ. Trimming shortened V by 4 bases and J by 2 bases, and 5 bases separated the two germline ends.

The V call is TRBV20-1, the J call TRBJ2-3; D is perhaps TRBD2 (6 bases). Looked up from germline, CDR1 is DFQATT and CDR2 is SNEGSKA (reference sequence). The CDR3 runs to 15 residues. Trimming removed 1 base from V and 1 base from J, with 12 bases in between. CDR3 DNA: TGCAGTGCTAGAGTTGCGGGGAGAGGCACAGATACGCAGTATTTT. It yields the protein CSARVAGRGTDTQYF.

The chain uses TRBV6-6 and TRBJ1-6, with 10 bases identical to TRBD1. Losses at the gene ends were 6 bases for V and 7 bases for J; bases not matched to a gene: 3. This CDR3 region has 14 residues. CDR1 and CDR2 (germline): MNHNY, SVGAGI (reference sequence). CDR3 residues: CASRTGGLNSPLHF. The CDR3 nucleotides are TGTGCCAGCAGGACAGGGGGCTTGAATTCACCCCTCCACTTT.

The V call is TRBV27, the J call TRBJ2-1; TRBD2 agrees at 12 bases. The V and J ends lost 7 bases and 5 bases, in that order; junction bases with no gene match: 12. From germline, CDR1 is MNHEY and CDR2 SMNVEV (reference sequence). This CDR3 contains 17 residues. The CDR3 nucleotides are TGTGCCAGCACCCTTGGACTAGCGGGGCGGGGAGACAATGAGCAGTTCTTC. Translating gives CASTLGLAGRGDNEQFF.

This sequence joins TRBV7-2 and TRBJ1-2, with 10 nucleotides matching TRBD1. The CDR3 covers 15 residues. Trimming took 4 bases from V and 7 from J; bases not matched to a gene: 9. The germline CDR1 and CDR2 sequences are SGHTA and FQGNSA. Here the CDR3 reads CASSSQTGGNTGYTF. The CDR3 DNA reads as TGTGCCAGCAGCTCACAGACAGGGGGCAATACTGGCTACACCTTC.

This clonotype was found many times. V gene TRBV29-1 combines with J gene TRBJ2-5; the match to TRBD1 covers 10 bases. Germline CDR1 reads SQVTM; CDR2 reads ANQGSEA. Losses at the gene ends were 4 bases for V and 6 bases for J; bases not matched to a gene: 8. The CDR3 is 14 residues long. CDR3 nucleotides: TGCAGCGTTGCAACCGGGACAGGGGCGCAGACCCAGTACTTC. Translating gives CSVATGTGAQTQYF.

This clonotype was counted at least ten times. The V and J genes are TRBV7-9 and TRBJ1-1; D is unresolved. The CDR3 contains 17 residues. Germline-derived CDR1 and CDR2 are SEHNR and FQNEAQ (reference sequence). Trimming cost V 0 bases and J 4 bases, with 18 bases left between them. CDR3 loop: CASSLARSGPGPTEAFF. The CDR3 DNA reads as TGTGCCAGCAGCTTAGCGCGGTCTGGGCCTGGGCCCACTGAAGCTTTCTTT.

In this sample, this clonotype turned up a few times. The chain recombines TRBV20-1 with TRBJ2-1, with D tentatively TRBD2 (5 bases). V dropped 0 bases and J dropped 9 bases, with 12 bases sitting between them. This CDR3 is built from 13 residues. CDR1 is DFQATT, CDR2 SNEGSKA, per germline (reference sequence). CDR3: CSARDRPGGEQFF. CDR3 DNA sequence: TGCAGTGCTAGAGATCGTCCCGGAGGTGAGCAGTTCTTC.

V gene TRBV9 combines with J gene TRBJ1-5; tentatively, D is TRBD1 (5 bases). The CDR3 length is 15 residues. The germline CDR1 and CDR2 sequences are SGDLS and YYNGEE. Trimming took 3 bases from V and 3 from J, leaving 13 bases between them. CDR3 sequence reads: CASSDRDGANQPQHF. DNA for the CDR3: TGTGCCAGCAGCGACCGGGACGGAGCCAATCAGCCCCAGCATTTT.

This clonotype has just a few counts. This chain joins TRBV29-1 and TRBJ2-1; 14 positions agree with TRBD2. After removal of 6 bases from V and 7 bases from J, the junction contained 5 bases not matched to a gene. This CDR3 region has 14 residues. CDR1 and CDR2 (germline): SQVTM, ANQGSEA. The CDR3 here is CSVGLAGAFNEQFF. In DNA, the CDR3 is TGCAGCGTGGGACTAGCGGGGGCCTTTAATGAGCAGTTCTTC.

The sample holds a few counts of this clonotype. In nucleotides, the CDR3 is TGCGCCAGCAGTGGCTTCTCTAAAAACATTCAGTACTTC. Protein sequence: CASSGFSKNIQYF. V and J are TRBV4-1 and TRBJ2-4; unclear D gene. This CDR3 has 13 residues. The V gene lost 6 bases and the J gene lost 4 bases, with 10 bases spanning the gap. Germline-derived CDR1 and CDR2 are MGHRA and YSYEKL.

This clonotype has more than one count but fewer than ten. The chain employs TRBV20-1 and TRBJ1-1, with 7 bases aligning to TRBD1. CDR1 and CDR2 (germline): DFQATT, SNEGSKA (reference sequence). This CDR3 comprises 13 residues. The V and J ends lost 2 bases and 2 bases, in that order; junction bases with no gene match: 2. CDR3 protein: CSARRDSNTEAFF. The CDR3 DNA follows: TGCAGTGCTAGAAGGGACAGCAACACTGAAGCTTTCTTT.

This clonotype came up once. V and J are TRBV7-2 and TRBJ1-3; tentative D call: TRBD1 (5 bases). This CDR3 has 16 amino acids. Per germline, CDR1 SGHTA and CDR2 FQGNSA. Trimming took off 0 bases at V and 4 bases at J, with 13 bases between the two ends. In DNA, the CDR3 is TGTGCCAGCAGCTTAGCGCGGCAGGGTGCAGGAAACACCATATATTTT. Residues: CASSLARQGAGNTIYF.

The V gene is TRBV27, the J gene TRBJ2-7, with 10 nucleotides matching TRBD2. Germline V gene sequence: CDR1 MNHEY, CDR2 SMNVEV (reference sequence). V dropped 8 bases and J dropped 2; count of bases not matched to a gene: 12. This CDR3 is 16 amino acids long. The CDR3 sequence is CASAPGGLAGAYEQYF. The DNA of the CDR3 is TGTGCCAGCGCCCCGGGGGGCCTAGCGGGGGCCTACGAGCAGTACTTC.

V usage is TRBV7-3 and J usage is TRBJ1-5, with 9 bases that match TRBD1. V lost 5 bases and J lost 3; bases outside the gene matches: 14. The CDR3 is 18 amino acids. CDR1 is SGHTA, CDR2 FQGTGA, per germline. The CDR3 nucleotides are TGTGCCAGCAGCCCTATCCGGGACAGGGCAGTATTCAATCAGCCCCAGCATTTT. It specifies CASSPIRDRAVFNQPQHF.

In this sample, this clonotype turned up a few times. The chain links TRBV4-1 to TRBJ2-5, with TRBD1 matching over 9 bases. Germline lookup yields CDR1 MGHRA and CDR2 YSYEKL. CDR3 length equals 17 residues. The trim removed 4 bases at V and 2 bases at J, leaving 11 bases unmatched. Here the CDR3 reads CASSLDSPDRGQETQYF. CDR3 bases: TGCGCCAGCAGCCTTGACTCCCCGGACAGGGGTCAAGAGACCCAGTACTTC.